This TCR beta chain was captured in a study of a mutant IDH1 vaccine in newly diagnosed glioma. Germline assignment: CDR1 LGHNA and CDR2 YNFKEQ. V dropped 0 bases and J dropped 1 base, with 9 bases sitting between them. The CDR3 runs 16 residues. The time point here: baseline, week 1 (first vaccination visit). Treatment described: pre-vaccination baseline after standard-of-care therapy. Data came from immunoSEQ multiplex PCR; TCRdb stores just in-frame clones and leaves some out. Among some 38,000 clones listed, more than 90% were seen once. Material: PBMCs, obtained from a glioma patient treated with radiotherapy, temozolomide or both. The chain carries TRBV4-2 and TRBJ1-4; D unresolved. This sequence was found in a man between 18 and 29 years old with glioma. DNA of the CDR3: TGTGCCAGCAGCCAAGATCCCGGACGAACTAATGAAAAACTGTTTTTT. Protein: CASSQDPGRTNEKLFF.